The 28 T cell receptor beta chains reported below all come from one sample, sequenced in a study of T cell responses to AZD1222 COVID-19 vaccine. TCRdb's copy holds only in-frame clones and misses some; the assay was immunoSEQ multiplex PCR. The table shows 100,000 to 150,000 clones, with around 88% occurring only once. The sequenced sample was peripheral blood, obtained on day 0 of MenACWY control vaccination. The receptors stem from an adult in good health.

This clone was observed a single time. This chain links TRBV13 with TRBJ1-2, with 8 bases fitting TRBD1. V trimming: 5 bases; J trimming: 0 bases; junction bases outside the gene matches: 5. The germline gives CDR1 PRHDT, CDR2 FYEKMQ (reference sequence). This CDR3 region has 15 residues. The CDR3 nucleotides are TGTGCCAGCAGCCCTCAGACAGGGGCTAACTATGGCTACACCTTC. Translation gives CASSPQTGANYGYTF.

This clone was counted once. CDR3 in amino acids: CASSLSTGETQYF. CDR3 coding DNA: TGTGCCAGCAGTTTGAGCACGGGGGAGACCCAGTACTTC. The gene calls are TRBV12-3 or TRBV12-4 and TRBJ2-5; tentative D call: TRBD2 (5 bases). This CDR3 is built from 13 residues. V lost 3 bases, J lost 5 bases, and 10 bases lay in between.

This chain connects TRBV10-1 to TRBJ2-5; D uncertain. Germline V gene lookup returns CDR1 WNHNN and CDR2 SYGVQD (reference sequence). The CDR3 runs 13 residues. V gave up 4 bases and J gave up 1 base, with 7 bases separating them. CDR3 region: CASSGASQETQYF. The DNA of the CDR3 is TGCGCCAGCAGTGGAGCGAGCCAAGAGACCCAGTACTTC.

V usage is TRBV10-2 and J usage is TRBJ1-5; weak D call: TRBD1 (6 bases). V was pared by 11 bases and J by 4 bases, with 12 bases between. This CDR3 region has 12 residues. The germline gives CDR1 WSHSY, CDR2 SAAADI. CDR3 in DNA: TGCGCCGGAGGGACACCGAATCAGCCCCAGCATTTT. Protein sequence: CAGGTPNQPQHF.

The J gene is TRBJ2-7, the V gene TRBV9, with unresolved D. Deletions cut 0 bases from V and 0 bases from J, with 10 bases between. The CDR3 covers 15 residues. Germline V CDR1 and CDR2: SGDLS, YYNGEE. CDR3 nucleotide sequence: TGTGCCAGCAGCGTAGGAAGGGTTAGCTCCTACGAGCAGTACTTC. This gives the protein CASSVGRVSSYEQYF. Complete variable domain (other parts from reference TRBV9 and TRBJ2-7): DSGVTQTPKHLITATGQRVTLRCSPRSGDLSVYWYQQSLDQGLQFLIQYYNGEERAKGNILERFSAQQFPDLHSELNLSSLELGDSALYFCASSVGRVSSYEQYFGPGTRLTVT.

The chain is built from TRBV3-1 (or the pseudogene TRBV3-2) and TRBJ2-5; D uncertain. CDR1 is LGHDT and CDR2 is YNNKEL in the germline V gene (reference sequence). V dropped 2 bases and J dropped 5 bases, with 9 bases sitting between them. CDR3 size: 13 residues. For the CDR3, the DNA is TGTGCCAGCAGCCAAACGGCCACCGAGACCCAGTACTTC. Protein product: CASSQTATETQYF.

This chain links TRBV5-5 with TRBJ1-4, with TRBD1 matching over 8 bases. Per the germline V gene, CDR1 is SGHKS and CDR2 is YYEKEE (reference sequence). CDR3 length equals 16 residues. Trimming at V came to 4 bases and at J to 3 bases, leaving 8 bases not matched to a gene. The CDR3, as DNA: TGTGCCAGCAGCCTTGGACAGGGAACTCCTAATGAAAAACTGTTTTTT. Translating it yields CASSLGQGTPNEKLFF.

The J gene is TRBJ1-3, the V gene TRBV28, with a possible D match to TRBD1 (5 bases). V lost 8 bases to trimming and J lost 1 base, with 18 bases between them. The germline gives CDR1 MDHEN, CDR2 SYDVKM. This CDR3 has 16 residues. Here the CDR3 DNA reads TGTGCCAGCTCCCGTATACAGGAGAGGTCTGGAAACACCATATATTTT. It codes for CASSRIQERSGNTIYF.

This chain joins TRBV5-5 and TRBJ2-7; TRBD1 or TRBD2 may be the D gene (5 bases each). Trimming took 4 bases from V and 2 from J, leaving 16 bases between them. The germline V gene has CDR1 SGHKS and CDR2 YYEKEE (reference sequence). The CDR3 contains 15 residues. CDR3 protein: CASSRSGTPTYEQYF. CDR3 coding DNA: TGTGCCAGCAGCCGATCTGGGACGCCTACCTACGAGCAGTACTTC.

This clone appeared once. The chain carries TRBV11-2 and TRBJ1-1, with a possible D match to TRBD1 (6 bases). Germline CDR1 is SGHAT and CDR2 is FQNNGV. This CDR3 contains 17 residues. Trimming pared 5 bases from V and 0 bases from J, leaving 19 bases between. DNA of the CDR3: TGTGCCAGCAGCCCCTCGACAGGAAACACAGTGAACACTGAAGCTTTCTTT. Its protein is CASSPSTGNTVNTEAFF.

V gene TRBV2 combines with J gene TRBJ2-6, with D maybe TRBD1 (6 bases). Trimming stripped 6 bases from V and 4 bases from J, with 25 bases between. The CDR3 runs to 19 residues. The germline V gene has CDR1 SNHLY and CDR2 FYNNEI. The CDR3 region is CASRNYPDSRGSGANVLTF. The CDR3 DNA sequence: TGTGCCAGCAGAAACTACCCGGACAGTAGAGGTTCCGGGGCCAACGTCCTGACTTTC. The whole variable domain, remainder taken from reference TRBV2 and TRBJ2-6, is EPEVTQTPSHQVTQMGQEVILRCVPISNHLYFYWYRQILGQKVEFLVSFYNNEISEKSEIFDDQFSVERPDGSNFTLKIRSTKLEDSAMYFCASRNYPDSRGSGANVLTFGAGSRLTVL.

This chain uses TRBV19 with TRBJ1-1; D possibly corresponds to TRBD1 (6 bases). Per germline, CDR1 LNHDA and CDR2 SQIVND (reference sequence). The CDR3 consists of 14 residues. Trimming pared 2 bases from V and 4 bases from J, leaving 11 bases between. The CDR3 DNA reads as TGTGCCAGTAGTATAATCTCCAGGGGCACTGAAGCTTTCTTT. It codes for CASSIISRGTEAFF. The full variable domain, in which reference TRBV19 and TRBJ1-1 provide the parts outside the CDR3, is DGGITQSPKYLFRKEGQNVTLSCEQNLNHDAMYWYRQDPGQGLRLIYYSQIVNDFQKGDIAEGYSVSREKKESFPLTVTSAQKNPTAFYLCASSIISRGTEAFFGQGTRLTVV.

This clone was detected once. The chain links TRBV5-4 to TRBJ2-7; weak D call: TRBD1 (6 bases). V was trimmed by 2 bases and J by 5 bases, leaving 14 bases between them. The CDR3 has 14 amino acids. CDR1 is SGHNT and CDR2 is YYREEE in the germline V gene (reference sequence). DNA for the CDR3: TGTGCCAGCAGCTTCAGACAGGATGAAAACGAGCAGTACTTC. It is translated as CASSFRQDENEQYF.

The V gene is TRBV11-3, the J gene TRBJ2-5; D remains ambiguous. Trimming removed 2 bases from V and 2 bases from J, with 12 bases in between. Per the germline V gene, CDR1 is SGHNT and CDR2 is YENEEA. This CDR3 comprises 15 residues. The CDR3 DNA reads TGTGCCAGCAGCTTAAATTCTGTGGGACAAGAGACCCAGTACTTC. This sequence encodes CASSLNSVGQETQYF. The whole variable domain, filled in from reference TRBV11-3 and TRBJ2-5, reads EAGVVQSPRYKIIEKKQPVAFWCNPISGHNTLYWYLQNLGQGPELLIRYENEEAVDDSQLPKDRFSAERLKGVDSTLKIQPAELGDSAVYLCASSLNSVGQETQYFGPGTRLLVL.

This chain connects TRBV5-8 to TRBJ2-1; 7 bases agree with TRBD2. The germline CDR1 and CDR2 sequences are SGHTS and YDEGEE. V was pared by 4 bases and J by 6 bases, with 10 bases of the junction left unmatched. The CDR3 consists of 15 residues. CDR3 DNA sequence: TGTGCCAGCAGCCTCCGCCGGGGACTAATCAATGAGCAGTTCTTC. It encodes CASSLRRGLINEQFF.

This rearrangement joins TRBV12-3 or TRBV12-4 to TRBJ1-1; D may be TRBD1 (5 bases). The CDR3 totals 13 residues. Trimming cost V 6 bases and J 0 bases, with 8 bases left between them. The CDR3, as DNA: TGTGCCAGCAGGGAGACAGTGAACACTGAAGCTTTCTTT. The encoded protein is CASRETVNTEAFF.

The chain has TRBV2 and TRBJ2-2, with 13 bases fitting TRBD2. The CDR3 covers 18 residues. The V segment lost 10 bases and the J segment 2 bases; nucleotides outside the gene matches: 13. Germline CDR1 is SNHLY and CDR2 is FYNNEI. CDR3 sequence: CAISFPTSGRHNTGELFF. The CDR3 nucleotides are TGTGCCATCTCTTTCCCGACTAGCGGGAGGCATAACACCGGGGAGCTGTTTTTT.

J is TRBJ2-7 and V is TRBV4-3; 9 positions agree with TRBD1. The CDR3 sequence is 17 residues long. V trimming: 1 base; J trimming: 3 bases; junction bases outside the gene matches: 10. The V gene's germline CDR1 is LGHNA and CDR2 YSLEER. The chain's CDR3 is CASSQASGTGLRYEQYF. In DNA form, the CDR3 reads TGCGCCAGCAGCCAAGCCTCCGGGACAGGGCTTCGCTACGAGCAGTACTTC.

The chain recombines TRBV30 with TRBJ1-4; D is unclear. Germline V gives CDR1 GTSNPN, CDR2 SVGIG (reference sequence). V dropped 2 bases and J dropped 6 bases, with 10 bases sitting between them. The CDR3 consists of 13 residues. DNA for the CDR3: TGTGCCTGGAGTCCCTCCCCAGATGAAAAACTGTTTTTT. It specifies CAWSPSPDEKLFF. Variable domain in full (rest from reference TRBV30 and TRBJ1-4): SQTIHQWPATLVQPVGSPLSLECTVEGTSNPNLYWYRQAAGRGLQLLFYSVGIGQISSEVPQNLSASRPQDRQFILSSKKLLLSDSGFYLCAWSPSPDEKLFFGSGTQLSVL.

This chain uses TRBV2 with TRBJ2-7, with 9 bases fitting TRBD1. V trimming: 8 bases; J trimming: 2 bases; junction bases outside the gene matches: 7. The length of the CDR3 is 14 residues. Germline assignment: CDR1 SNHLY and CDR2 FYNNEI. The CDR3 DNA is TGTGCCAGCCTTGGGGACAGGGTAACCTACGAGCAGTACTTC. It yields the protein CASLGDRVTYEQYF.

This chain links TRBV27 with TRBJ1-1; D unresolved. With 6 bases removed from V and 3 bases from J, the gap between germline ends came to 8 bases. CDR3 size: 12 residues. Germline V lookup: CDR1 MNHEY, CDR2 SMNVEV (reference sequence). CDR3 nucleotides: TGTGCCAGCAGGGGTTGGTACACTGAAGCTTTCTTT. Residues: CASRGWYTEAFF.

The V and J genes are TRBV19 and TRBJ2-3, with D tentatively TRBD1 (6 bases). The V end lost 6 bases, the J end lost 0 bases, and 22 bases lay between the germline ends. The length of the CDR3 is 18 residues. Germline CDR1 LNHDA, CDR2 SQIVND (reference sequence). The CDR3: CASSQYRLRDTSTDTQYF. Here the CDR3 DNA reads TGTGCCAGTAGCCAATACCGCCTCCGGGACACAAGCACAGATACGCAGTATTTT.

The J gene is TRBJ1-3, the V gene TRBV6-6; D ambiguous. The ends were cut back, 8 bases at V and 0 bases at J, with 8 bases in the middle. The CDR3 contains 13 residues. The germline V gene encodes CDR1 MNHNY and CDR2 SVGAGI (reference sequence). CDR3 bases: TGTGCCAGCCATGATAACTCTGGAAACACCATATATTTT. Amino acids: CASHDNSGNTIYF.

The chain links TRBV7-9 to TRBJ1-3; D is unclear. Germline CDR1 reads SEHNR; CDR2 reads FQNEAQ (reference sequence). The CDR3 totals 15 residues. V lost 5 bases and J lost 0, with 11 bases in between. In DNA, the CDR3 is TGTGCCAGCAGCCAGAGTTGGAGCTCTGGAAACACCATATATTTT. Its protein product is CASSQSWSSGNTIYF.

The sample holds a few counts of this clone. The chain has TRBV6-2 or TRBV6-3 and TRBJ1-1; no definite D call. This CDR3 has 16 amino acids. The germline CDR1 and CDR2 sequences are MNHEY and SVGEGT. Trimming removed 2 bases from V and 1 base from J, with 14 bases in between. CDR3 in DNA: TGTGCCAGCAGTTACGGGCCAACCTACTCGAACACTGAAGCTTTCTTT. Its protein product is CASSYGPTYSNTEAFF.

V and J are TRBV18 and TRBJ2-7; D unclear. The CDR3 loop spans 13 amino acids. V gave up 3 bases and J gave up 6 bases, with 12 bases separating them. The germline CDR1 and CDR2 sequences are KGHSH and LQKENI. The DNA for the CDR3 is TGTGCCAGCTCACCGCCAGTTCCGTCCGAGCAGTACTTC. Its translation: CASSPPVPSEQYF.

The CDR3 region has the DNA TGTGCCAGCAGCTTATCAGGGGCTAGCTCCTACAATGAGCAGTTCTTC. This translates into CASSLSGASSYNEQFF. The V and J genes are TRBV6-4 and TRBJ2-1, with D tentatively TRBD1 (6 bases). The CDR3 has 16 residues. CDR1 is MRHNA and CDR2 is SNTAGT in the germline V gene. V dropped 6 bases and J dropped 0 bases, with 15 bases sitting between them.

The rearrangement uses TRBV12-3 or TRBV12-4 and TRBJ1-2; tentative D call: TRBD1 (5 bases). The CDR3 is 12 residues long. V was trimmed by 4 bases and J by 4 bases, leaving 7 bases between them. CDR3 amino acids: CASSWGGYGYTF. CDR3 sequence (DNA): TGTGCCAGCAGTTGGGGGGGCTATGGCTACACCTTC.